The source of this TCR beta chain is a study of cytomegalovirus exposure and HLA in healthy donors. The study, taken as a whole, reports: V- and J-gene trimming of TCR beta was linked (in a later analysis) to a missense DCLRE1C variant.

PCR was performed using 60 Vbeta and 13 Jbeta primers. Some clones are missing from TCRdb's copy, which holds only in-frame ones; the method was immunoSEQ multiplex PCR. The sample has 150,000 to 180,000 clones, about 85% seen once. This clone has only a few counts. Its antigen is currently unknown. V lost 3 bases and J lost 1, with 10 bases in between. From germline, CDR1 is MGHRA and CDR2 YSYEKL. The CDR3 is made up of 14 amino acids. This receptor was taken from a woman aged 18 to 35 in good health and CMV-seronegative. The genes are TRBV4-1 and TRBJ2-7; TRBD1 is a possible D gene (6 bases). Sequencing was done on a sample of PBMCs. The CDR3: CASSHWDTSYEQYF. The CDR3 DNA follows: TGCGCCAGCAGCCATTGGGACACTTCCTACGAGCAGTACTTC.